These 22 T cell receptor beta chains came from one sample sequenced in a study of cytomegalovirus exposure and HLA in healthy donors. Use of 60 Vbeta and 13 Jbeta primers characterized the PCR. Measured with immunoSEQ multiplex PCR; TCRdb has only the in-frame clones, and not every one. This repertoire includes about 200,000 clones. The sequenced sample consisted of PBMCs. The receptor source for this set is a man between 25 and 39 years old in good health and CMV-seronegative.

The CDR3 protein is CASSLGDRPLEQYF. CDR3 coding DNA: TGTGCCAGCAGCTTAGGGGACAGGCCCTTGGAGCAGTACTTC. V is TRBV7-3 and J is TRBJ2-7, with 8 bases that match TRBD1. V lost 2 bases and J lost 7; bases outside the gene matches: 7. This CDR3 is built from 14 residues. CDR1 is SGHTA and CDR2 is FQGTGA in the germline V gene. Supplemented by reference TRBV7-3 and TRBJ2-7, the full variable domain reads GAGVSQTPSNKVTEKGKYVELRCDPISGHTALYWYRQSLGQGPEFLIYFQGTGAADDSGLPNDRFFAVRPEGSVSTLKIQRTERGDSAVYLCASSLGDRPLEQYFGPGTRLTVT.

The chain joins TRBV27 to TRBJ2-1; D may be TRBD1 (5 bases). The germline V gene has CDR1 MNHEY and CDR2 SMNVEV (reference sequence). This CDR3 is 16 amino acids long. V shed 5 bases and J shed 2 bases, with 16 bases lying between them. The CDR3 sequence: CASSPDPGNPYNEQFF. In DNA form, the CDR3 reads TGTGCCAGCAGTCCGGACCCAGGGAACCCCTACAATGAGCAGTTCTTC.

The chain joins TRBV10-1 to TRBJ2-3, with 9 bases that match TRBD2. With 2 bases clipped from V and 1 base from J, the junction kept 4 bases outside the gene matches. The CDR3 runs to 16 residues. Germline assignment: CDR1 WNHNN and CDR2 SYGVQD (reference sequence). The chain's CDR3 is CASSEISSGGTDTQYF. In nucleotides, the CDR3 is TGCGCCAGCAGTGAGATCTCTAGCGGGGGCACAGATACGCAGTATTTT.

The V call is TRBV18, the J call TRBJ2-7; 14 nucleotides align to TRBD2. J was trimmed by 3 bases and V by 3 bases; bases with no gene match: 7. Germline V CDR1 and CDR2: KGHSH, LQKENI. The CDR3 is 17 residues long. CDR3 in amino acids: CASSPRGTSGSFYEQYF. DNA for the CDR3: TGTGCCAGCTCACCCCGAGGGACTAGCGGGAGTTTCTACGAGCAGTACTTC. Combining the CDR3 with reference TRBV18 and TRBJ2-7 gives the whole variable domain NAGVMQNPRHLVRRRGQEARLRCSPMKGHSHVYWYRQLPEEGLKFMVYLQKENIIDESGMPKERFSAEFPKEGPSILRIQQVVRGDSAAYFCASSPRGTSGSFYEQYFGPGTRLTVT.

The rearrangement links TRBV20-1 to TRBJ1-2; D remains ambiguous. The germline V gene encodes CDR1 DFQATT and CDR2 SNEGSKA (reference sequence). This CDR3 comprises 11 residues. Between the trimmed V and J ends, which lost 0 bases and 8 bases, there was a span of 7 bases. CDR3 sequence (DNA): TGCAGTGCTAGAGAGATGGCCGGCTACACCTTC. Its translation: CSAREMAGYTF.

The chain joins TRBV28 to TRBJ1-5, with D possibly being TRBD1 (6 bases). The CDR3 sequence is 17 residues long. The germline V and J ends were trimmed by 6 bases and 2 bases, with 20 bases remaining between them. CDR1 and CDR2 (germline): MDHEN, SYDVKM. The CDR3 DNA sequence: TGTGCCAGCAGGAAACAGGGATCGTTGTTTGGCAATCAGCCCCAGCATTTT. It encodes CASRKQGSLFGNQPQHF.

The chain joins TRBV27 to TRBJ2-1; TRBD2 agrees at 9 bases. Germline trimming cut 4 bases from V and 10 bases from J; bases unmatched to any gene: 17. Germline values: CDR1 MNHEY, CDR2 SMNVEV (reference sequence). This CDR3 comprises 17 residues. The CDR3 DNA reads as TGTGCCAGCAGTTCCACATTAGGGCTAGCGGGAAATGGAGAGCAGTTCTTC. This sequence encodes CASSSTLGLAGNGEQFF.

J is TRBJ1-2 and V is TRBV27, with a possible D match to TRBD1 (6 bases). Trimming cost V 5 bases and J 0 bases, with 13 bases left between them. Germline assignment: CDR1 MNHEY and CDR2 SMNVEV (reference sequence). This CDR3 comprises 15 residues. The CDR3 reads CASSTRGGSNYGYTF. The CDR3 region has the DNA TGTGCCAGCAGTACGAGAGGGGGTTCTAACTATGGCTACACCTTC.

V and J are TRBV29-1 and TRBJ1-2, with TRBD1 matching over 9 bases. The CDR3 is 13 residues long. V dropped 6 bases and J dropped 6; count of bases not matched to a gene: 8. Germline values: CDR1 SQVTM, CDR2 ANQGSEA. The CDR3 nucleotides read TGCAGCGTCGCCGGGACAGGGAGGGATGGCTACACCTTC. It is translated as CSVAGTGRDGYTF.

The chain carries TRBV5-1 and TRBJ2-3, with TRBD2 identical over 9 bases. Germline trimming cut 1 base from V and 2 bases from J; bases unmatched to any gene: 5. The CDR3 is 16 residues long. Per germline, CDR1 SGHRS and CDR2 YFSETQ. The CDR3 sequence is CASSLTVAGVTDTQYF. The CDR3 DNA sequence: TGCGCCAGCAGCTTGACGGTAGCGGGGGTCACAGATACGCAGTATTTT.

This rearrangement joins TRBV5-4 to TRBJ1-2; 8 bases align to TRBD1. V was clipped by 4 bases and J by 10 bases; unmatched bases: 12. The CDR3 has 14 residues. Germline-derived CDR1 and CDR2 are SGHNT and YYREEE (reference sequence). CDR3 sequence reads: CASSQDRESGVYTF. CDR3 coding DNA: TGTGCCAGCAGCCAGGACAGGGAGAGTGGGGTCTACACCTTC.

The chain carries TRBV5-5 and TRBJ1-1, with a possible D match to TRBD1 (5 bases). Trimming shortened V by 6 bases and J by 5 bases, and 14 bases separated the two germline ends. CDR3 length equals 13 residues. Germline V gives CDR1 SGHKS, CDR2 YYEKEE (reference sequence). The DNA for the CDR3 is TGTGCCAGCATGGGGACTCGAGGGACTGAAGCTTTCTTT. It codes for CASMGTRGTEAFF. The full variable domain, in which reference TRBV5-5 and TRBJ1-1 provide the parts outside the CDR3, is DAGVTQSPTHLIKTRGQQVTLRCSPISGHKSVSWYQQVLGQGPQFIFQYYEKEERGRGNFPDRFSARQFPNYSSELNVNALLLGDSALYLCASMGTRGTEAFFGQGTRLTVV.

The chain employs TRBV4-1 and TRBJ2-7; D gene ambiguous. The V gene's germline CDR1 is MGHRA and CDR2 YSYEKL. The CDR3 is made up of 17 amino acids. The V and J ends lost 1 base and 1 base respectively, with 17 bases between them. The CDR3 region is CASSQVYQAEPSYEQYF. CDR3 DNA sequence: TGCGCCAGCAGCCAAGTTTATCAGGCCGAACCTTCCTACGAGCAGTACTTC.

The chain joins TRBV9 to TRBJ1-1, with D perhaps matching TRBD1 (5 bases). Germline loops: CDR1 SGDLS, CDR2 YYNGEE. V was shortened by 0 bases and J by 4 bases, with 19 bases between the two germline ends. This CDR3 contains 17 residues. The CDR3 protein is CASSVGAPQGRGTEAFF. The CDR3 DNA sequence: TGTGCCAGCAGCGTAGGGGCCCCCCAGGGAAGAGGCACTGAAGCTTTCTTT.

The CDR3 is CASSLETSGVYEQYF. In DNA, the CDR3 is TGTGCCAGCAGCTTGGAGACTAGCGGGGTTTACGAGCAGTACTTC. The rearrangement links TRBV5-5 to TRBJ2-5; TRBD2 matches at 11 bases. The J call may be mistaken, given a closer DNA end match to TRBJ2-7. Germline V lookup: CDR1 SGHKS, CDR2 YYEKEE (reference sequence). This CDR3 is built from 15 residues.

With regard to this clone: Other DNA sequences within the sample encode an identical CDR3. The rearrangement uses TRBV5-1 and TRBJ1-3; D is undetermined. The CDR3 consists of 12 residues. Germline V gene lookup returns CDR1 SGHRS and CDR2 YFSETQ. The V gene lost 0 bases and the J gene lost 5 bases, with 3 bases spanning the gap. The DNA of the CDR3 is TGCGCCAGCAGCTTGGATAGAAACACCATATATTTT. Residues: CASSLDRNTIYF.

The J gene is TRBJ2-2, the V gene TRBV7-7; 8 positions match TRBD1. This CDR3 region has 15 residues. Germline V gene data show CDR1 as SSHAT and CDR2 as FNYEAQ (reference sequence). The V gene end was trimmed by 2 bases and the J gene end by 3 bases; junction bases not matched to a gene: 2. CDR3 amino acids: CASSLIQGDTGELFF. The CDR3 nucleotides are TGTGCCAGCAGCTTAATACAGGGGGACACCGGGGAGCTGTTTTTT.

This CDR3 reads CASSSGQGGADTQYF. The CDR3 coding sequence is TGTGCCAGCAGCTCCGGACAGGGCGGCGCAGATACGCAGTATTTT. The chain has TRBV7-8 and TRBJ2-3, with 8 positions matching TRBD1. With 4 bases clipped from V and 4 bases from J, the junction kept 7 bases outside the gene matches. The CDR3 is 15 amino acids. Germline V gene data show CDR1 as SGHVS and CDR2 as FQNEAQ.

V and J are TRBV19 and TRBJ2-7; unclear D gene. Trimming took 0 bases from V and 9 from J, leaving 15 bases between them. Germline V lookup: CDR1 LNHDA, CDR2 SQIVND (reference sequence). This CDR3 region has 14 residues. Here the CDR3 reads CASSIDPLGSWQYF. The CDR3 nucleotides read TGTGCCAGTAGTATAGACCCCCTCGGTTCCTGGCAGTACTTC.

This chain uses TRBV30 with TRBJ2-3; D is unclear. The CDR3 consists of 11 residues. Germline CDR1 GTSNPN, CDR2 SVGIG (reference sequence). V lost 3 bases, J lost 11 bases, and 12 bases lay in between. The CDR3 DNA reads TGTGCCTGGAGGCTTATCCGAGAGCAGTATTTT. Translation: CAWRLIREQYF.

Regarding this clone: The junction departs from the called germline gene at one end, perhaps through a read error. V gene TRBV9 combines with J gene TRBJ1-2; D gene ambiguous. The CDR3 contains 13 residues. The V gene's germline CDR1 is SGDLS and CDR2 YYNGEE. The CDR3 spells CASSVAMTVGLSF. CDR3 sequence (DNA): TGTGCCAGCAGCGTAGCCATGACGGTCGGACTCTCCTTC.

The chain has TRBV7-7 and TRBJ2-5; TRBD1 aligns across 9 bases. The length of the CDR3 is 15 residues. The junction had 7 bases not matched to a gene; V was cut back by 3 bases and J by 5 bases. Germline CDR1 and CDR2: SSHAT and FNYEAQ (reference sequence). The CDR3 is CASSLGGQGQETQYF. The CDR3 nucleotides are TGTGCCAGCAGCTTGGGGGGACAGGGCCAGGAGACCCAGTACTTC.